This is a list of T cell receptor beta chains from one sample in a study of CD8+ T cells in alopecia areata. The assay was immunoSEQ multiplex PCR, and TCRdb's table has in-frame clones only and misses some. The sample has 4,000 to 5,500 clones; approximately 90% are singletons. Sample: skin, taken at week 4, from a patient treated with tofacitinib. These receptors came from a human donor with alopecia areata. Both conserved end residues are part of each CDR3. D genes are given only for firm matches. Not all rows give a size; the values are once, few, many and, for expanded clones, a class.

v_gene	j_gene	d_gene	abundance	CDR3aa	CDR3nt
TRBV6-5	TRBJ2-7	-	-	CASSQLSGGAYEQYF	TGTGCCAGCAGTCAACTTTCAGGGGGGGCTTACGAGCAGTACTTC
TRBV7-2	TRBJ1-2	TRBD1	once	CASSSGQGEPRGYGYTF	TGTGCCAGCAGCTCTGGACAGGGAGAGCCTCGGGGCTATGGCTACACCTTC
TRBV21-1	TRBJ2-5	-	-	CASSRQQAGNPPGTQYF	TGTGCCAGCAGCAGACAGCAGGCAGGGAACCCGCCCGGGACCCAGTACTTC
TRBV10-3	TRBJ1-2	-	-	CAISKETNYGYTF	TGTGCCATCAGTAAGGAGACTAACTATGGCTACACCTTC
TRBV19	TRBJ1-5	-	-	CASSILYREPNQPQHF	TGTGCCAGTAGTATTTTATACCGGGAGCCCAATCAGCCCCAGCATTTT
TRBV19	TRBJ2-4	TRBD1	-	CASTLGQGNIQYF	TGTGCCAGTACCCTTGGACAGGGAAACATTCAGTACTTC
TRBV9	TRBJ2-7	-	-	CASSRGARGQAYEQYF	TGTGCCAGCAGCAGGGGAGCGAGGGGCCAGGCCTACGAGCAGTACTTC
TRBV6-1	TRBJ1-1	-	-	CASSEILNTEAFF	TGTGCCAGCAGTGAAATTCTGAACACTGAAGCTTTCTTT
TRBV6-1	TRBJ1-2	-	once	CASSDGQYYGYTF	TGTGCCAGCAGTGACGGACAGTACTATGGCTACACCTTC
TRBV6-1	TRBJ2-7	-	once	CATQTVAYEQYF	TGTGCCACCCAGACGGTGGCCTACGAGCAGTACTTC
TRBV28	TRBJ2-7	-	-	CASRWTGGLTYEQYF	TGTGCCAGCAGATGGACCGGAGGCCTGACCTACGAGCAGTACTTC
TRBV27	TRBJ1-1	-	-	CASSFAGNKNTEAFF	TGTGCCAGCAGTTTCGCAGGGAACAAGAACACTGAAGCTTTCTTT
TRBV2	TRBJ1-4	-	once	CASSEGAVVEKLFF	TGTGCCAGCAGTGAAGGGGCCGTGGTGGAAAAACTGTTTTTT
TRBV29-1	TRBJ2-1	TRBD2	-	CSVDTAGIYNEQFF	TGCAGCGTTGACACAGCGGGGATATACAATGAGCAGTTCTTC
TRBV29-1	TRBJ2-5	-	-	CSVEKGLETQYF	TGCAGCGTTGAAAAGGGGTTGGAGACCCAGTACTTC
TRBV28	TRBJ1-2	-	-	CASSWTRNYGYTF	TGTGCCAGCAGCTGGACTCGGAACTATGGCTACACCTTC
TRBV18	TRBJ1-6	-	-	CASSPTDWGSPLHF	TGTGCCAGCTCACCTACGGACTGGGGCTCACCCCTCCACTTT
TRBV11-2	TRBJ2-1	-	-	CASSSELYNEQFF	TGTGCCAGCAGCTCGGAGTTGTACAATGAGCAGTTCTTC
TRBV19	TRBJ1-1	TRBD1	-	CASSLYSGGSEAFF	TGTGCCAGTAGTCTCTACTCAGGGGGCTCTGAAGCTTTCTTT
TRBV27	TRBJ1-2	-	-	CASSRAGYGYTF	TGTGCCAGCAGTAGGGCCGGATATGGCTACACCTTC
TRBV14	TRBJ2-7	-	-	CASSQAGYEQYF	TGTGCCAGCAGCCAGGCGGGCTACGAGCAGTACTTC
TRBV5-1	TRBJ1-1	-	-	CASSVGLFTEAFF	TGCGCCAGCAGCGTAGGGTTATTCACTGAAGCTTTCTTT
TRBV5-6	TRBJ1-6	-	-	CASSLETANSPLHF	TGTGCCAGCAGCTTGGAGACGGCTAATTCACCCCTCCACTTT
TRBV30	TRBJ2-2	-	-	CAWTHRGPGELFF	TGTGCCTGGACCCATCGGGGGCCCGGGGAGCTGTTTTTT
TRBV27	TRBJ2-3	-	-	CASSSGLNTQYF	TGTGCCAGCAGTTCAGGGTTAAATACGCAGTATTTT
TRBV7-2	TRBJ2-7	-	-	CASSQNDYEQYF	TGTGCCAGCAGCCAGAACGACTACGAGCAGTACTTC
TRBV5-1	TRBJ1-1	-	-	CASSLGAGQGDTEAFF	TGCGCCAGCAGCTTGGGGGCGGGTCAGGGAGACACTGAAGCTTTCTTT
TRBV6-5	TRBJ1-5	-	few	CASRRQPDQPQHF	TGTGCCAGCAGAAGACAGCCCGATCAGCCCCAGCATTTT
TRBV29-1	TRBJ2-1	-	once	CSVADGNNEQFF	TGCAGCGTTGCGGACGGGAACAATGAGCAGTTCTTC
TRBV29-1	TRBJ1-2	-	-	CSADSYGYTF	TGCAGCGCCGACAGCTATGGCTACACCTTC
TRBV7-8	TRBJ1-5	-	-	CASSLSRSNPQHF	TGTGCCAGCAGCTTATCGAGGTCGAATCCCCAGCATTTT
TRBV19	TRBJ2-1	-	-	CASSLGWGQNYNEQFF	TGTGCCAGTAGTTTAGGATGGGGACAAAACTACAATGAGCAGTTCTTC
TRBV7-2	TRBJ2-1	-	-	CASSRDFEQFF	TGTGCCAGCAGCAGGGACTTTGAGCAGTTCTTC
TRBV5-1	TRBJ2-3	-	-	CASSIDRNKADTQYF	TGCGCCAGCAGCATAGACAGGAATAAGGCGGATACGCAGTATTTT
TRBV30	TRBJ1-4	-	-	CAWSGQSTNEKLFF	TGTGCCTGGAGTGGACAGTCAACTAATGAAAAACTGTTTTTT
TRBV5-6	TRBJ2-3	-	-	CASSSRWLGATDTQYF	TGTGCCAGCAGCTCAAGATGGCTTGGAGCCACAGATACGCAGTATTTT
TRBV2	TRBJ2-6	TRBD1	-	CASSGGQGAGANVLTF	TGTGCCAGCAGTGGGGGACAGGGAGCTGGGGCCAACGTCCTGACTTTC
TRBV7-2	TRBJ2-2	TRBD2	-	CASSLSRELANTGELFF	TGTGCCAGCAGCTTATCGCGGGAGTTAGCGAACACCGGGGAGCTGTTTTTT
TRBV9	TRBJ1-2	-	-	CASSTRGGFYGYTF	TGTGCCAGCAGCACCAGGGGAGGCTTCTATGGCTACACCTTC
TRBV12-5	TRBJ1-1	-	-	CASGARDPNTEAFF	TGTGCTAGTGGTGCCAGGGACCCGAACACTGAAGCTTTCTTT
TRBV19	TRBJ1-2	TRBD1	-	CASSTTDRGPYGYTF	TGTGCCAGTAGTACCACGGACAGGGGTCCTTATGGCTACACCTTC
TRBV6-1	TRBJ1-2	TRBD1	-	CASSLWDRACTF	TGTGCCAGCAGTTTGTGGGACAGGGCGTGCACCTTC
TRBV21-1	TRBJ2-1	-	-	CASTRYNEQFF	TGTGCCAGCACCCGGTACAATGAGCAGTTCTTC
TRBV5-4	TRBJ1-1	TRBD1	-	CASSPDRVNTEAFF	TGTGCCAGCAGTCCCGACAGGGTGAACACTGAAGCTTTCTTT
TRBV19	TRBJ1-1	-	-	CASTPWQGLNTEAFF	TGTGCCAGTACACCCTGGCAGGGACTGAACACTGAAGCTTTCTTT
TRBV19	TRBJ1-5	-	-	CASSLGATNQPQHF	TGTGCCAGTAGTTTAGGGGCGACCAATCAGCCCCAGCATTTT
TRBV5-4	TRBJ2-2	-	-	CASRASGQYGGRSGELFF	TGTGCCAGCAGAGCTTCCGGACAGTACGGAGGGCGTTCCGGGGAGCTGTTTTTT
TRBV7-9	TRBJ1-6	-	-	CASSLSGRGHYNSPLHF	TGTGCCAGCAGCTTATCGGGACGAGGCCACTATAATTCACCCCTCCACTTT
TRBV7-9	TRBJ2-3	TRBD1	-	CASSLGQGATSTDTQYF	TGTGCCAGCAGCTTAGGACAGGGGGCGACTAGCACAGATACGCAGTATTTT
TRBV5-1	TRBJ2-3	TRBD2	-	CASSLEGLTDTQYF	TGCGCCAGCAGCTTGGAGGGACTAACAGATACGCAGTATTTT
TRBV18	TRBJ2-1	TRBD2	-	CASSPRTSGGGSYNEQFF	TGTGCCAGCTCACCAAGGACTAGCGGGGGTGGCTCCTACAATGAGCAGTTCTTC
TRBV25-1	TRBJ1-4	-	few	CASSATGTEKLFF	TGTGCCAGCAGTGCAACCGGGACAGAAAAACTGTTTTTT
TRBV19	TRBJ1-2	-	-	CASSIGGSYGYTF	TGTGCCAGTAGTATCGGAGGCTCCTATGGCTACACCTTC
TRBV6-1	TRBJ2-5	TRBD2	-	CASTGLAGGQETQYF	TGTGCCAGCACCGGACTAGCGGGGGGGCAAGAGACCCAGTACTTC
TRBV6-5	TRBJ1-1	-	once	CASTTRVAPNTEAFF	TGTGCCAGCACCACGCGAGTCGCACCGAACACTGAAGCTTTCTTT
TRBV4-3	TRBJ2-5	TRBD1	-	CASSQDLATGWKTQYF	TGCGCCAGCAGCCAAGATCTTGCGACAGGGTGGAAGACCCAGTACTTC
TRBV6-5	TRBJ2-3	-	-	CASSSRPDSSTDTQYF	TGTGCCAGCAGTTCCCGACCCGACAGTAGCACAGATACGCAGTATTTT